This is a list of T cell receptor beta chains from one sample in a study of T cell repertoires in cytomegalovirus infection. One entry per CDR3 protein, called by TCRdb with MiXCR from the reads. Among under 600,000 distinct CDR3 sequences listed, 16% were seen once. Sequenced material: CD8+ T cells from PBMCs. The origin of the receptors is a human donor in good health (CMV status not recorded). Some clones in this sample may be carry-over from other donors' samples. Both conserved end residues are part of each CDR3. The D gene is left open where the match is weak. Expanded clones are given a class, and other clones once, few, many or no size at all.

.,many,TRBV27,TRBJ2-5,CASSLSAGQRRETQYF,TGTGCCAGCAGTTTATCGGCGGGACAGAGAAGGGAGACCCAGTACTTC
TRBD2,.,TRBV10-3,TRBJ2-3,CAISKAGEADTQYF,TGTGCCATCAGCAAAGCGGGAGAAGCAGATACGCAGTATTTT
TRBD2,.,TRBV12-3/TRBV12-4,TRBJ2-3,CASSQMRGGLTDTQYF,TGTGCCAGCAGTCAGATGCGGGGGGGTCTCACAGATACGCAGTATTTT
.,many,TRBV20-1,TRBJ2-5,CSARDGLAQGETQYF,TGCAGTGCTAGAGATGGCCTAGCCCAGGGAGAGACCCAGTACTTC
.,.,TRBV29-1,TRBJ2-7,CSVARDLKYEQYF,TGCAGCGTTGCCCGGGACCTGAAATACGAGCAGTACTTC
.,many,TRBV12-3/TRBV12-4,TRBJ2-1,CASSSHSGITSYNEQFF,TGTGCCAGCAGTAGCCACTCAGGGATCACCTCCTACAATGAGCAGTTCTTC
.,.,TRBV27,TRBJ2-7,CASSFGTLGEQYF,TGTGCCAGCAGTTTCGGGACCCTCGGCGAGCAGTACTTC
TRBD1,many,TRBV12-3/TRBV12-4,TRBJ1-6,CASSSSRTGGEMVNSPLHF,TGTGCCAGCAGTTCCTCGCGGACAGGGGGCGAAATGGTGAATTCACCCCTCCACTTT
.,once,TRBV19,TRBJ2-2,CASSMGEGTGELFF,TGTGCCAGTAGTATGGGTGAAGGCACCGGGGAGCTGTTTTTT
.,few,TRBV11-2,TRBJ1-3,CASKSALSAGNTIYF,TGTGCCAGCAAGTCCGCACTGTCCGCAGGAAACACCATATATTTT
TRBD2,many,TRBV7-6,TRBJ2-1,CASSLRTSGGHYNEQFF,TGTGCCAGCAGCCTAAGGACTAGCGGGGGTCACTACAATGAGCAGTTCTTC
TRBD1,many,TRBV19,TRBJ2-1,CASSVGQGIYEQFF,TGTGCCAGTAGTGTGGGACAGGGGATCTATGAGCAGTTCTTC
.,many,TRBV11-1,TRBJ2-1,CASSLGGQMYNEQFF,TGTGCCAGCAGCTTAGGAGGACAGATGTACAATGAGCAGTTCTTC
.,many,TRBV7-6,TRBJ2-1,CASSQGRANEQFF,TGTGCCAGCAGCCAAGGGCGGGCCAATGAGCAGTTCTTC
.,once,TRBV19,TRBJ1-5,CASSQGFYQPQHF,TGTGCCAGTAGTCAGGGATTTTATCAGCCCCAGCATTTT
.,many,TRBV27,TRBJ2-7,CASSESVGSYEQYF,TGTGCCAGCAGCGAATCCGTCGGCTCCTACGAGCAGTACTTC
.,few,TRBV9,TRBJ2-3,CASSVGGSAGDTQYF,TGTGCCAGCAGCGTAGGCGGATCAGCTGGAGATACGCAGTATTTT
.,.,TRBV29-1,TRBJ2-3,CSVDPTSTDTQYF,TGCAGCGTCGACCCGACTAGCACAGATACGCAGTATTTT
.,.,TRBV10-3,TRBJ2-7,CAIRDGDPSYEQYF,TGTGCCATCAGGGACGGGGACCCCTCCTACGAGCAGTACTTC
TRBD1,few,TRBV7-6,TRBJ1-2,CASSADRGAGNYGYTF,TGTGCCAGCAGCGCGGACAGGGGCGCCGGTAACTATGGCTACACCTTC
.,few,TRBV4-2,TRBJ2-3,CASSQGVEGTDTQYF,TGTGCCAGCAGCCAAGGGGTTGAGGGCACAGATACGCAGTATTTT
.,many,TRBV28,TRBJ2-6,CASSDLTDVSANVLTF,TGTGCCAGCAGCGACTTAACGGACGTTTCGGCCAACGTCCTGACTTTC
.,many,TRBV4-2,TRBJ1-1,CASSQEAGSTDTEAFF,TGTGCCAGCAGCCAAGAAGCGGGGTCGACGGACACTGAAGCTTTCTTT